This entry describes one T cell receptor beta chain. Antigen: not known. Profiling relied on immunoSEQ multiplex PCR, and the TCRdb table lists in-frame clones only, not all of them. Here the sample spans more than 60,000 clones, about 80% being singletons. J gave up 12 bases and V 4 bases, and 13 bases lay outside the gene matches. The CDR3 has 16 amino acids. CDR1 MNHEY and CDR2 SMNVEV come from the germline V gene (reference sequence). The data were taken from a study of T cell responses to AZD1222 COVID-19 vaccine. Study-wide results and caveats: Baseline serology detected seropositivity in only a handful of AZD1222 recipients.

The chain couples TRBV27 to TRBJ2-3, with 13 bases fitting TRBD2. The TCR was taken from an adult who received the AZD1222 COVID-19 vaccine. Sequenced here: peripheral blood, sampled 28 days after the second AZD1222 dose. DNA for the CDR3: TGTGCCAGCAGTTCCGGACTAGCGGGAGAGCCTTGGGCACAGTATTTT. Translating it yields CASSSGLAGEPWAQYF.